In this sample, the clone carrying this TCR beta chain turned up a few times. Its specificity is unknown. V shed 4 bases and J 2 bases; nucleotides not matched to a gene: 5. CDR1 KGHDR and CDR2 SFDVKD come from the germline V gene. The CDR3 spans 15 residues. The sample belongs to a study of post-analysis software for immune sequencing data. Whole-study context: Courses of disease covered relapsing-remitting, secondary progressive and progressive-relapsing multiple sclerosis.

Researchers reported that TCR beta cDNA libraries carried unique molecular identifiers. T cells, roughly 0.95 to 10 million of them, yielded some 500,000 cDNA molecules. TCRdb re-called the PCR reads through MiXCR, storing one row per CDR3 protein. Of about 430,000 distinct CDR3 sequences in the sample, more than 30% are singletons; the top ten hold 7.6%. General observations from the study: Normalized Chao1 diversity was significantly reduced in patients versus controls. Relative to controls, patients had five TRBV segments at higher frequency, with TRBV5-6, TRBV5-1 and TRBV20-1 among these.

Sequencing used blood. The gene calls are TRBV24-1 and TRBJ2-5; 8 bases fit TRBD1. The clonotype originates from a girl aged 2-15 years with multiple sclerosis. The DNA of the CDR3 is TGTGCCACCAGTGAGGCTGGACAGGGTCAAGAGACCCAGTACTTC. Translated: CATSEAGQGQETQYF.